These 10 T cell receptor beta chains originate from one sample sequenced in a study of blood T cell repertoires in COVID-19 (dated by TCRdb to about 2020). The library was generated by the immunoSEQ multiplex PCR assay. Here the immuneACCESS table is served through TCRdb, limited to in-frame sequences with V and J called. Missing clones are a known gap in these copies; in checked studies unresolved V genes cover under half, and the rest lacks a known reason. Counted in this sample were around 170,000 clones; 88% of them appeared once. The ten largest clones add up to more than 25% of the sample. The sample was peripheral blood. These receptors originate from a man between 60 and 70 years old with acute or convalescent COVID-19.

The chain is built from TRBV5-1 and TRBJ2-3; D remains unclear. This CDR3 is 14 amino acids long. Trimming took off 2 bases at V and 6 bases at J, with 13 bases between the two ends. From germline, CDR1 is SGHRS and CDR2 YFSETQ. CDR3: CASSFYGVQDTQYF. The CDR3 nucleotides read TGCGCCAGCAGCTTCTATGGAGTTCAGGATACGCAGTATTTT.

The chain joins TRBV5-8 to TRBJ1-2; no definite D call. Germline values: CDR1 SGHTS, CDR2 YDEGEE. This CDR3 comprises 14 residues. V was cut by 1 base and J by 0 bases, with 7 bases left in between. In DNA form, the CDR3 reads TGTGCCAGCAGCTTGACGAGAGCTAACTATGGCTACACCTTC. The encoded protein is CASSLTRANYGYTF. Supplemented by reference TRBV5-8 and TRBJ1-2, the full variable domain reads EAGVTQSPTHLIKTRGQQATLRCSPISGHTSVYWYQQALGLGLQFLLWYDEGEERNRGNFPPRFSGRQFPNYSSELNVNALELEDSALYLCASSLTRANYGYTFGSGTRLTVV.

The gene calls are TRBV5-1 and TRBJ1-1, with D tentatively TRBD1 (5 bases). CDR3 size: 16 residues. Trimming removed 4 bases from V and 4 bases from J, with 20 bases in between. Germline CDR1 SGHRS, CDR2 YFSETQ. DNA for the CDR3: TGCGCCAGCAGCCCCGGGGGGGGGAAGGGTGGCACTGAAGCTTTCTTT. Protein sequence: CASSPGGGKGGTEAFF.

This clone has a handful of counts. The chain recombines TRBV10-3 with TRBJ1-2; D is possibly TRBD1 (5 bases). This CDR3 comprises 15 residues. Germline loops: CDR1 ENHRY, CDR2 SYGVKD. Trimming removed 2 bases from V and 0 bases from J, with 10 bases in between. The CDR3 loop reads CAISEQLQANYGYTF. The CDR3 DNA reads TGTGCCATCAGTGAGCAGCTACAGGCTAACTATGGCTACACCTTC.

This clone appeared a few times. CDR3 DNA sequence: TGTGCCAGCAGCTTGGGAGTAGCGGAAACCTACGAGCAGTACGTC. Residues: CASSLGVAETYEQYV. This sequence joins TRBV5-8 and TRBJ2-7; possibly TRBD2 for D (6 bases). This CDR3 contains 15 residues. V was cut by 0 bases and J by 2 bases, with 12 bases left in between. Germline CDR1 reads SGHTS; CDR2 reads YDEGEE.

The chain recombines TRBV7-2 with TRBJ1-3; a possible D gene is TRBD1 (5 bases). V lost 0 bases and J lost 0, with 6 bases in between. The CDR3 contains 15 residues. In germline, CDR1 is SGHTA, CDR2 FQGNSA. The DNA of the CDR3 is TGTGCCAGCAGCTTAGCCGGGGGCTCTGGAAACACCATATATTTT. Translation: CASSLAGGSGNTIYF.

The V call is TRBV19, the J call TRBJ2-5; 8 positions match TRBD2. This CDR3 comprises 15 residues. Per germline, CDR1 LNHDA and CDR2 SQIVND (reference sequence). The ends lost 1 base at V and 5 bases at J; junction bases unmatched: 6. The CDR3 DNA is TGTGCCAGTAGTATAGCGGGGGGGCAGATGGAGACCCAGTACTTC. This sequence encodes CASSIAGGQMETQYF.

The chain combines TRBV9 with TRBJ1-1; 9 bases match TRBD1. The CDR3 runs 15 residues. V shed 4 bases, J shed 3 bases, and the junction held 7 bases outside the gene matches. In germline, CDR1 is SGDLS, CDR2 YYNGEE. The CDR3 DNA is TGTGCCAGCAGCCCTCGGACAGGGGTGGACACTGAAGCTTTCTTT. As protein: CASSPRTGVDTEAFF.

The chain couples TRBV4-1 to TRBJ1-2; 7 nucleotides align to TRBD1. The CDR3 has 16 amino acids. The junction had 8 bases not matched to a gene; V was cut back by 4 bases and J by 0 bases. From germline, CDR1 is MGHRA and CDR2 YSYEKL. CDR3 loop: CASSPLTGETNYGYTF. DNA of the CDR3: TGCGCCAGCAGCCCCTTAACAGGGGAGACTAACTATGGCTACACCTTC.

The V and J genes are TRBV9 and TRBJ1-6; weak D call: TRBD1 (6 bases). Germline loops: CDR1 SGDLS, CDR2 YYNGEE. The length of the CDR3 is 14 residues. V dropped 0 bases and J dropped 12 bases, with 13 bases sitting between them. The CDR3 protein is CASSVVGARGPLHF. For the CDR3, the DNA is TGTGCCAGCAGCGTAGTGGGGGCTCGGGGACCCCTCCACTTT.